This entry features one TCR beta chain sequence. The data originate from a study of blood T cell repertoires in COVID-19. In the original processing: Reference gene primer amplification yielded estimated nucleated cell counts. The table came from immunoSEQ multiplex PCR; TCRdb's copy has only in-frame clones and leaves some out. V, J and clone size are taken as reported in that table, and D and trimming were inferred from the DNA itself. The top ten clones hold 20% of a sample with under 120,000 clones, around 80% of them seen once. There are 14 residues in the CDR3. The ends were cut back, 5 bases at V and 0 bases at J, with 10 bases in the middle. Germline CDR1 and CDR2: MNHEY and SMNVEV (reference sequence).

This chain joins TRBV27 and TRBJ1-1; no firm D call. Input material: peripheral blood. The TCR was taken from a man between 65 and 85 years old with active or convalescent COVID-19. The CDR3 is CASSGQYMNTEAFF. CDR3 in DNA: TGTGCCAGCAGTGGGCAGTACATGAACACTGAAGCTTTCTTT.